One sample yielded the 23 T cell receptor beta chains listed below, sequenced in a study of T cells in Graves' hyperthyroidism and ophthalmopathy. Researchers amplified the TCR beta CDR3 regions from RNA transcripts. The primer set for the first-round RT-PCR of the TCR CDR3 was HTBI. TCRdb analysed the multiplex PCR reads with MiXCR anew, one entry per CDR3 protein. The sample consists of a few hundred thousand distinct CDR3 sequences, less than 20% of them appearing once. Sequenced: blood. Receptors were obtained from a man younger than 30 with Graves' ophthalmopathy.

As concerns this clonotype: A much larger clone sits a single nucleotide away, making a read error possible. The V and J genes are TRBV6-5 and TRBJ2-1; D is possibly TRBD1 (7 bases). The germline CDR1 and CDR2 sequences are MNHEY and SVGAGI. The CDR3 totals 15 residues. The DNA of the CDR3 is TGTGCCAGCAGTTTTGGCGGGACAGCGTACAATAAGCAGTTCTTC. Translated, it gives CASSFGGTAYNKQFF.

The CDR3 is CASTWGEETQYF. CDR3 DNA: TGTGCCAGCACTTGGGGGGAAGAGACCCAGTACTTC. The V gene is TRBV6-5, the J gene TRBJ2-5, with D possibly TRBD2 on 6 matching bases. V shed 7 bases and J shed 3 bases, with 9 bases lying between them. Per germline, CDR1 MNHEY and CDR2 SVGAGI. The CDR3 sequence is 12 residues long.

This clonotype turned up a few times. The chain employs TRBV6-4 and TRBJ1-1, with D maybe TRBD1 (5 bases). Per germline, CDR1 MRHNA and CDR2 SNTAGT. CDR3 length: 15 residues. V lost 3 bases to trimming and J lost 1 base, with 12 bases between them. The CDR3 coding sequence is TGTGCCAGCAGTGAAGGGGCAGGGACGAACACTGAAGCTTTCTTT. Protein product: CASSEGAGTNTEAFF.

The chain has TRBV7-9 and TRBJ2-2, with D possibly matching TRBD2 (6 bases). V was cut by 5 bases and J by 4 bases, with 20 bases left in between. The CDR3 length is 17 residues. Per the germline V gene, CDR1 is SEHNR and CDR2 is FQNEAQ (reference sequence). The CDR3 sequence is CASSREISGLFTGELFF. The DNA of the CDR3 is TGTGCCAGCAGCCGCGAGATTAGCGGACTATTCACCGGGGAGCTGTTTTTT.

This clonotype was seen only a few times. V usage is TRBV2 and J usage is TRBJ1-1; 11 nucleotides align to TRBD1. This CDR3 comprises 16 residues. The V gene's germline CDR1 is SNHLY and CDR2 FYNNEI. V shed 6 bases, J shed 4 bases, and the junction held 10 bases outside the gene matches. The CDR3: CASSAHRDRGSTEAFF. The CDR3 nucleotides are TGTGCCAGCAGCGCCCACCGGGACAGGGGGTCCACTGAAGCTTTCTTT.

This clonotype was observed many times. V gene TRBV6-1 combines with J gene TRBJ2-7, with 10 bases matching TRBD1. V lost 6 bases and J lost 5; bases outside the gene matches: 10. This CDR3 is built from 15 residues. CDR1 is MNHNS and CDR2 is SASEGT in the germline V gene. The DNA of the CDR3 is TGTGCCAGCAGCTTGACAGGGGGCATCTACGACGAGCAGTACTTC. It is translated as CASSLTGGIYDEQYF.

This clonotype was detected a few times. The rearrangement uses TRBV5-1 and TRBJ2-1, with a weak D call TRBD2 (7 bases). The CDR3 loop spans 15 amino acids. Germline-derived CDR1 and CDR2 are SGHRS and YFSETQ. V gave up 5 bases and J gave up 2 bases, with 14 bases separating them. CDR3 sequence (DNA): TGCGCCAGCAGTCAAGCGGGGACAACCTACAATGAGCAGTTCTTC. Translated, it gives CASSQAGTTYNEQFF.

The sample holds many counts of this clonotype. The chain couples TRBV7-6 to TRBJ2-7; 7 positions match TRBD1. CDR1 is SGHVS, CDR2 FNYEAQ, per germline. J lost 3 bases, V lost 1 base, and 3 bases had no gene match. The CDR3 has 14 residues. This CDR3 reads CASSLEGGSYEQYF. CDR3 bases: TGTGCCAGCAGCTTAGAAGGGGGCAGCTACGAGCAGTACTTC.

This clonotype was counted at least ten times. The V call is TRBV5-1, the J call TRBJ1-5; D is perhaps TRBD1 (5 bases). Trimming pared 4 bases from V and 7 bases from J, leaving 15 bases between. The CDR3 contains 14 residues. The V gene's germline CDR1 is SGHRS and CDR2 YFSETQ. CDR3 sequence (DNA): TGCGCCAGCAGCGAGGCGACAGCAGGGCAGCCCCAGCATTTT. This sequence encodes CASSEATAGQPQHF. The full variable domain, in which reference TRBV5-1 and TRBJ1-5 provide the parts outside the CDR3, is KAGVTQTPRYLIKTRGQQVTLSCSPISGHRSVSWYQQTPGQGLQFLFEYFSETQRNKGNFPGRFSGRQFSNSRSEMNVSTLELGDSALYLCASSEATAGQPQHFGDGTRLSIL.

The V and J genes are TRBV7-9 and TRBJ2-1; 8 bases are a match to TRBD1. The CDR3 has 21 residues. CDR1 is SEHNR and CDR2 is FQNEAQ in the germline V gene (reference sequence). With 5 bases clipped from V and 0 bases from J, the junction kept 21 bases outside the gene matches. The CDR3 DNA reads TGTGCCAGCAGCCTAAGGAGAGGCCGCAGGGGGCCCCCCGGCTCCTACAATGAGCAGTTCTTC. Translated: CASSLRRGRRGPPGSYNEQFF.

This clonotype was seen at least ten times. The chain recombines TRBV7-9 with TRBJ1-2; 8 bases agree with TRBD1. The germline CDR1 and CDR2 sequences are SEHNR and FQNEAQ (reference sequence). CDR3 length: 17 residues. With 6 bases clipped from V and 8 bases from J, the junction kept 20 bases outside the gene matches. The CDR3 nucleotides are TGTGCCAGCAGACGGGACAGTGGGGACAGGAACTCTATGGGCTACACCTTC. Translating it yields CASRRDSGDRNSMGYTF. Full variable domain (rest looked up from reference TRBV7-9 and TRBJ1-2): DTGVSQNPRHKITKRGQNVTFRCDPISEHNRLYWYRQTLGQGPEFLTYFQNEAQLEKSRLLSDRFSAERPKGSFSTLEIQRTEQGDSAMYLCASRRDSGDRNSMGYTFGSGTRLTVV.

This clonotype was observed many times. This chain connects TRBV5-1 to TRBJ1-3; 9 bases fit TRBD1. The CDR3 is made up of 15 amino acids. Germline V gene sequence: CDR1 SGHRS, CDR2 YFSETQ. V lost 5 bases, J lost 3 bases, and 6 bases stayed unmatched. The CDR3 reads CASRPTGGNGNTIYF. CDR3 bases: TGCGCCAGCAGACCCACAGGGGGCAATGGAAACACCATATATTTT.

The chain links TRBV20-1 to TRBJ1-5, with D hard to call. This CDR3 is built from 15 residues. Trimming removed 3 bases from V and 0 bases from J, with 12 bases in between. CDR1 and CDR2 from the germline V gene are DFQATT and SNEGSKA (reference sequence). CDR3 DNA: TGCAGTGCTAGTCGGCAGTTTTATAGCAATCAGCCCCAGCATTTT. Amino acids: CSASRQFYSNQPQHF.

The J gene is TRBJ2-3, the V gene TRBV9; weak D call: TRBD2 (6 bases). V lost 4 bases and J 4 bases, leaving 16 bases between the germline ends. Germline loops: CDR1 SGDLS, CDR2 YYNGEE. This CDR3 is 15 amino acids long. The CDR3 DNA follows: TGTGCCAGCAGCTTCGAGGGAGGTCAACCAGATACGCAGTATTTT. As protein: CASSFEGGQPDTQYF.

This clonotype showed up many times. The chain links TRBV29-1 to TRBJ1-1; TRBD1 agrees at 7 bases. CDR3 length: 13 residues. Germline V gives CDR1 SQVTM, CDR2 ANQGSEA. J gave up 0 bases and V 7 bases, and 5 bases lay outside the gene matches. CDR3 nucleotides: TGCAGCGCTGGACAGGTCATGAACACTGAAGCTTTCTTT. Amino acid sequence: CSAGQVMNTEAFF. The full variable domain, in which reference TRBV29-1 and TRBJ1-1 provide the parts outside the CDR3, is SAVISQKPSRDICQRGTSLTIQCQVDSQVTMMFWYRQQPGQSLTLIATANQGSEATYESGFVIDKFPISRPNLTFSTLTVSNMSPEDSSIYLCSAGQVMNTEAFFGQGTRLTVV.

This clonotype has a count of ten or more. The V and J genes are TRBV6-1 and TRBJ2-2; TRBD1 agrees at 9 bases. From germline, CDR1 is MNHNS and CDR2 SASEGT. The CDR3 loop spans 15 amino acids. V lost 6 bases, J lost 3 bases, and 5 bases stayed unmatched. CDR3 DNA: TGTGCCAGCAGGGACAGGGGACGAGACACCGGGGAGCTGTTTTTT. Encoded protein: CASRDRGRDTGELFF.

This clonotype was counted a few times. The J gene is TRBJ2-3, the V gene TRBV9, with 8 bases that match TRBD2. The CDR3 is 16 amino acids. The germline V gene encodes CDR1 SGDLS and CDR2 YYNGEE. The V gene end was trimmed by 3 bases and the J gene end by 6 bases; junction bases not matched to a gene: 12. The CDR3 here is CASSALSGGEGDTQYF. As DNA, the CDR3 is TGTGCCAGCAGCGCACTCAGCGGGGGCGAGGGGGATACGCAGTATTTT.

This clonotype has a count of ten or more. The chain uses TRBV12-3 or TRBV12-4 and TRBJ1-1; D is possibly TRBD1 (6 bases). The CDR3 has 14 residues. V lost 3 bases and J 4 bases, leaving 12 bases between the germline ends. CDR3 sequence (DNA): TGTGCCAGCAGTTTGGACAGAATGACCACTGAAGCTTTCTTT. It specifies CASSLDRMTTEAFF.

A word on this clonotype: The CDR3 end shows no conserved phenylalanine or tryptophan, and so a read error is likely. The chain employs TRBV12-3 or TRBV12-4 and TRBJ2-1; 9 bases fit TRBD2. J gave up 4 bases and V 10 bases, and 8 bases lay outside the gene matches. The CDR3 is 14 residues long. The CDR3 reads CAIPTSGLYNEQFS. CDR3 nucleotide sequence: TGTGCCATACCTACTAGCGGGCTTTACAATGAGCAGTTCTCC.

The chain employs TRBV6-4 and TRBJ2-7, with 12 bases that match TRBD1. CDR1 is MRHNA, CDR2 SNTAGT, per germline. The junction had 5 bases not matched to a gene; V was cut back by 6 bases and J by 5 bases. The CDR3 runs 14 residues. The CDR3 sequence: CASRGDRGLHEQYF. DNA for the CDR3: TGTGCCAGCAGAGGGGACAGGGGGCTCCACGAGCAGTACTTC.

Many counts were recorded for this clonotype. The chain employs TRBV6-5 and TRBJ2-1, with D maybe TRBD2 (5 bases). This CDR3 contains 14 residues. Germline assignment: CDR1 MNHEY and CDR2 SVGAGI. V lost 0 bases, J lost 5 bases, and 8 bases lay in between. The DNA of the CDR3 is TGTGCCAGCAGTTACTCGAGAGGGAACAATGAGCAGTTCTTC. Its translation is CASSYSRGNNEQFF.

Here the CDR3 reads CASSFGQASSYEQYF. The CDR3 DNA follows: TGTGCCAGCAGTTTCGGACAGGCCAGCTCCTACGAGCAGTACTTC. This chain links TRBV27 with TRBJ2-7, with TRBD1 matching over 7 bases. The CDR3 runs 15 residues. Looked up from germline, CDR1 is MNHEY and CDR2 is SMNVEV (reference sequence). After removal of 3 bases from V and 0 bases from J, the junction contained 5 bases not matched to a gene.

This clonotype came up many times. This chain joins TRBV11-3 and TRBJ2-1; 12 nucleotides line up with TRBD2. The junction had 0 bases not matched to a gene; V was cut back by 1 base and J by 5 bases. Germline values: CDR1 SGHNT, CDR2 YENEEA. This CDR3 has 15 residues. The CDR3 DNA sequence: TGTGCCAGCAGCTTAGGACTAGCGGGGGACAATGAGCAGTTCTTC. This sequence encodes CASSLGLAGDNEQFF. Looking up the rest from reference TRBV11-3 and TRBJ2-1 gives the full variable domain: EAGVVQSPRYKIIEKKQPVAFWCNPISGHNTLYWYLQNLGQGPELLIRYENEEAVDDSQLPKDRFSAERLKGVDSTLKIQPAELGDSAVYLCASSLGLAGDNEQFFGPGTRLTVL.